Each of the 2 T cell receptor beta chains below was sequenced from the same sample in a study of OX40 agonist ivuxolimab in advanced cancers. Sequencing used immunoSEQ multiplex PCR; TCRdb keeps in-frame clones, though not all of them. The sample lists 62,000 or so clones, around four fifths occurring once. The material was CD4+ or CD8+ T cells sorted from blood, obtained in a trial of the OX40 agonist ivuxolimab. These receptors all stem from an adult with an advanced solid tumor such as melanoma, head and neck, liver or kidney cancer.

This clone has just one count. CDR3 residues: CSVEDLRGGRGETQYF. As DNA, the CDR3 is TGCAGCGTTGAAGATCTTCGGGGGGGGCGCGGGGAGACCCAGTACTTC. V usage is TRBV29-1 and J usage is TRBJ2-5; 8 positions agree with TRBD2. V lost 0 bases to trimming and J lost 5 bases; unmatched junction nucleotides: 11. The V gene's germline CDR1 is SQVTM and CDR2 ANQGSEA. The CDR3 has 16 residues.

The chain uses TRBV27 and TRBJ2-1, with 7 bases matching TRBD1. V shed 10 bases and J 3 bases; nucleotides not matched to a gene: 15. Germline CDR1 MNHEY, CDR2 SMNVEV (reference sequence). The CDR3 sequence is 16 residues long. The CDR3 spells CATTQPGQMNYNEQFF. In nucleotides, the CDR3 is TGTGCCACCACTCAGCCGGGACAGATGAACTACAATGAGCAGTTCTTC.